This T cell receptor beta chain is drawn from a study of beta chain features in type 1 diabetes. Whole-study findings and limits: Type 1 diabetes patients showed fewer insertions and more deletions at VDJ junctions.

Germline lookup yields CDR1 MNHNS and CDR2 SASEGT. Trimming removed 6 bases at V and 3 bases at J, with 6 bases between. The CDR3 has 11 amino acids. This clone was seen more than once but under ten times. Its antigen is as yet unknown. As every portion of the isolated RNA was reverse transcribed, the sequencing read expressed TCRB transcripts. The read count averaged approximately 4 million across naive, central memory and regulatory T cell samples. The repertoire was sequenced with immunoSEQ multiplex PCR; TCRdb's copy has only in-frame clones and lacks some. Counted here are about 180,000 clones, more than 10% occurring once; the ten biggest clones make up less than 0.7%. Purity (above 98%) was reached by all sorted populations.

Sequenced: central memory CD4+ T cells from blood. The sequence came from a woman aged 18-35 years in good health. This rearrangement joins TRBV6-1 to TRBJ2-7; D might be TRBD2 (5 bases). In DNA, the CDR3 is TGTGCCAGCAGAGCGGACTACGAGCAGTACTTC. It encodes CASRADYEQYF.